The rows below give T cell receptor beta chains drawn from one sample of a study of T cells after posttransplantation cyclophosphamide. Clones were read by immunoSEQ multiplex PCR, and TCRdb kept only the in-frame ones, dropping some. The table includes about 21,000 clones, 85% to 90% detected once. Sample: PBMCs, taken roughly 49 weeks after allogeneic stem cell transplant with calcineurin inhibitor and methotrexate. Every receptor here comes from a female patient aged 30 to 45 who received an allogeneic stem cell transplant from an unrelated donor, was CMV-positive, and had acute and chronic GVHD. Some T cells could come from the graft donor. The CDR3 runs from the conserved cysteine through the conserved F or W. D genes are given only for firm matches. Clone size is not always given. Where it is, it says once, few, many or a class for expanded clones.

J gene	clone size	CDR3 length	V gene	D gene	CDR3 DNA	CDR3 protein
TRBJ2-1	.	13	TRBV4-1	.	TGCGCCAGCAGCCAAGACCTCGACAATGAGCAGTTCTTC	CASSQDLDNEQFF
TRBJ2-7	.	16	TRBV19	TRBD2	TGTGCCAGTAGTCTTCACCTAGCGGGTGCGGGATACGAGCAGTACTTC	CASSLHLAGAGYEQYF
TRBJ2-1	once	13	TRBV15	.	TGTGCCACCAGCAGGTACTCCTACAATGAGCAGTTCTTC	CATSRYSYNEQFF
TRBJ2-5	few	15	TRBV9	TRBD2	TGTGCCAGCAGCGTAGCGGGAGGGCCGGGGGAGACCCAGTACTTC	CASSVAGGPGETQYF
TRBJ2-3	.	15	TRBV7-9	.	TGTGCCAGCAGCTCGCTTGGGACTAGCACAGATACGCAGTATTTT	CASSSLGTSTDTQYF
TRBJ2-5	.	18	TRBV29-1	TRBD2	TGCAGCGTTATCGGACTAGCGGGCCGCGCAGCTAAGAAGGGGACCCAGTACTTC	CSVIGLAGRAAKKGTQYF
TRBJ1-1	.	15	TRBV10-1	TRBD1	TGCGCCAGCAGTGAGTCGGGACAGCCGGACACTGAAGCTTTCTTT	CASSESGQPDTEAFF
TRBJ1-6	.	14	TRBV7-9	.	TGTGCCAGTCACACCCCCGGGAATAATTCACCCCTCCACTTT	CASHTPGNNSPLHF
TRBJ2-1	.	11	TRBV6-1	TRBD2	TGTGCCAGCAGTTCCCAGCGGGAGGAATTCTTC	CASSSQREEFF
TRBJ2-1	.	12	TRBV7-8	.	TGTGCCAGCAGCCGCAGTAACAATGAGCAGTTCTTC	CASSRSNNEQFF
TRBJ2-7	.	14	TRBV7-2	.	TGTGCCAGCAGCTTAGGGCCAAGCTCCTACGAGCAGTACTTC	CASSLGPSSYEQYF
TRBJ2-3	.	14	TRBV27	.	TGTGCCAGCAGTTTCAAGGGGCCCACAGATACGCAGTATTTT	CASSFKGPTDTQYF
TRBJ2-2	.	15	TRBV18	.	TGTGCCAGCTCACCACAAACAGGGACCTCCGGGGAGCTGTTTTTT	CASSPQTGTSGELFF
TRBJ2-7	.	14	TRBV7-8	.	TGTGCCAGCAGCTTACAGGACAGCTCCTACGAGCAGTACTTC	CASSLQDSSYEQYF
TRBJ2-1	.	14	TRBV19	TRBD1	TGTGCCAGTAGTAGGGGACAGAGAGGCAATGAGCAGTTCTTC	CASSRGQRGNEQFF
TRBJ2-2	.	15	TRBV5-1	.	TGCGCCAGCAGCTTGGCCGGGACAAACACCGGGGAGCTGTTTTTT	CASSLAGTNTGELFF
TRBJ2-3	.	15	TRBV5-1	TRBD2	TGCGCCAGCAGCTTGAGACTAGCGGGATCCGATACGCAGTATTTT	CASSLRLAGSDTQYF
TRBJ1-1	.	15	TRBV9	TRBD1	TGTGCCAGCAGCCCATTGGGGCAGGGGGACACTGAAGCTTTCTTT	CASSPLGQGDTEAFF
TRBJ1-6	.	12	TRBV6-1	.	TGTGCCAGTGGCGCGGTTGGTTCACCCCTCCACTTT	CASGAVGSPLHF
TRBJ1-3	.	16	TRBV4-2	TRBD1	TGTGCCAGCAGCCAAGAGGGACAGCGCTCTGGAAACACCATATATTTT	CASSQEGQRSGNTIYF
TRBJ1-5	.	15	TRBV5-8	.	TGTGCCAGCAGTTTGGGTGGAGGGATAAATCAGCCCCAGCATTTT	CASSLGGGINQPQHF
TRBJ1-2	.	14	TRBV6-5	.	TGTGCCAGCAGCGCCTCGGACAGACACTATGGCTACACCTTC	CASSASDRHYGYTF
TRBJ2-3	.	15	TRBV6-6	TRBD2	TGTGCCAGCAGTGTAGCGGGAGAGGGCACAGATACGCAGTATTTT	CASSVAGEGTDTQYF
TRBJ2-3	once	14	TRBV9	TRBD2	TGTGCCAGCAGCACTCGGACTAGCTCAGATACGCAGTATTTT	CASSTRTSSDTQYF
TRBJ2-5	.	17	TRBV2	TRBD2	TGTGCCAGCAGTGATCCTAAGACTAGCGGGCCGTCAGAGACCCAGTACTTC	CASSDPKTSGPSETQYF
TRBJ2-1	.	12	TRBV14	.	TGTGCCAGCAGCCAAGGAGGGTTTGGGCAGTTCTTC	CASSQGGFGQFF
TRBJ2-1	.	16	TRBV11-3	.	TGTGCCAGCAGCTTAGATAGAGCGGCCTCCTACAATGAGCAGTTCTTC	CASSLDRAASYNEQFF
TRBJ1-2	.	14	TRBV18	.	TGTGCCAGCTCACCGTACGACAGGAGCCCCTTCTACACCTTC	CASSPYDRSPFYTF
TRBJ2-2	.	14	TRBV19	TRBD2	TGTGCCAGTAGGGGCTTAGCGGGATCCGGGGAGCTGTTTTTT	CASRGLAGSGELFF
TRBJ1-1	.	13	TRBV30	.	TGTGCCTCGGCGGGAGGGATGAACACTGAAGCTTTCTTT	CASAGGMNTEAFF
TRBJ1-1	.	15	TRBV5-4	.	TGTGCCAGCAGCTTCCGCCCTACGCCCGACACTGAAGCTTTCTTT	CASSFRPTPDTEAFF
TRBJ2-1	.	13	TRBV27	.	TGTGCCATTAGCCGGAGCTCCTACAATGAGCAGTTCTTC	CAISRSSYNEQFF